These T cell receptor beta chains were read from a single sample in a study of early T cells in non-severe SARS-CoV-2 infection. TCRdb re-called the 5' RACE reads through MiXCR, storing one row per CDR3 protein. Of 35,000 to 45,000 distinct CDR3 sequences in the sample, around 6.3% were seen once. Sequenced material: whole blood, taken at baseline. Receptors originate from an adult who was a healthcare worker with PCR-confirmed SARS-CoV-2 infection or an uninfected control (not recorded which). Both conserved end residues are part of each CDR3. D genes are given only for firm matches. Clone size is not always given. Where it is, it says once, few, many or a class for expanded clones.

v_gene	abundance	d_gene	j_gene	CDR3nt	CDR3aa
TRBV12-3/TRBV12-4	few	-	TRBJ1-3	TGTGCCAGCAGTTTAGGGCCCCGGGGGATGGGTGGAAACACCATATATTTT	CASSLGPRGMGGNTIYF
TRBV25-1	-	-	TRBJ1-1	TGTGCCAGCAGTGACCTCACAGGGTTCAGAGCTTTCTTT	CASSDLTGFRAFF
TRBV9	many	-	TRBJ2-7	TGTGCCAGCAGCCCCCCCTCCTACGAGCAGTACTTC	CASSPPSYEQYF
TRBV5-1	-	-	TRBJ2-5	TGCGCCAGCAGCGCCAACTCAGGGGCCGATGAGACCCGGTACTTC	CASSANSGADETRYF
TRBV7-2	few	TRBD1	TRBJ1-2	TGTGCCAGCAGCTTAGAACAGGGGCATTTATTTGGCTACACCTTC	CASSLEQGHLFGYTF
TRBV15	-	-	TRBJ2-1	TGTGCCACCAGCAGAGATTTACTAATGCTGCAGGATGAGCAGTTCTTC	CATSRDLLMLQDEQFF
TRBV18	-	-	TRBJ2-3	TGTGCCAGCTCATCCAGGCCCCGTTCTCCAGATACGCAGTATTTT	CASSSRPRSPDTQYF
TRBV6-2/TRBV6-3	few	TRBD2	TRBJ2-3	TGTGCCAGCAGTTACGGTAGCGGGGATACAGATACGCAGTATTTT	CASSYGSGDTDTQYF
TRBV20-1	-	TRBD2	TRBJ2-3	TGCAGTGCTAGCCGGTTAGCGGGGGGTGGCACAGATACGCAGTATTTT	CSASRLAGGGTDTQYF
TRBV4-3	few	TRBD1	TRBJ1-5	TGCGCCAGCAGCCCGGACGGGGACAGTCAGCCCCAGCATTTT	CASSPDGDSQPQHF
TRBV4-3	few	-	TRBJ1-2	TGCGCCAGCAGCCGCAACAGGGAGTTATGGTATGGCTACACCTTC	CASSRNRELWYGYTF
TRBV7-8	-	-	TRBJ1-1	TGTGCCAGCAGCGGCAGAGGGGGGCGGATAACTGAAGCTTTCTTT	CASSGRGGRITEAFF
TRBV7-7	few	TRBD1	TRBJ2-7	TGTGCTAGCAGCCCCGACAGGGACCTGCAGCAGTACTTC	CASSPDRDLQQYF
TRBV7-9	many	TRBD1	TRBJ1-1	TGTGCCAGCAGTATGACAGGGGCGAACACTGAAGCTTTCTTT	CASSMTGANTEAFF
TRBV28	many	-	TRBJ2-7	TGTGCCAGCAGTTTCAACCCCTACGAGCAGTACTTC	CASSFNPYEQYF
TRBV5-1	many	TRBD1	TRBJ2-7	TGCGCCAGCAGCTCCTTGCTGGACAGGGTAACAAACGAGCAGTACTTC	CASSSLLDRVTNEQYF
TRBV6-2/TRBV6-3	many	-	TRBJ2-1	TGTGCCAGCAGTCAATCCTACAATGAGCAGTTCTTC	CASSQSYNEQFF
TRBV7-8	many	-	TRBJ2-1	TGTGCCAGCAGCTTAGTTCAGTTTAGGGGGAAGAGCTCCTACAATGAGCAGTTCTTC	CASSLVQFRGKSSYNEQFF
TRBV4-2	few	-	TRBJ1-1	TGTGCCAGCAGCTCACACACGGGGTTTGGTGAAGCTTTCTTT	CASSSHTGFGEAFF
TRBV12-2	many	-	TRBJ2-1	TGTGCAAGTCGCTTAGCGTTAAGCGGGAGGACGGGTAGCCTACTAAGAAGCTACAATGAGCAGTTCTTC	CASRLALSGRTGSLLRSYNEQFF
TRBV4-3	many	-	TRBJ2-3	TGCGCCAGCAGCCAAGACATACTCCGCACAGATACGCAGTATTTT	CASSQDILRTDTQYF
TRBV7-9	few	-	TRBJ1-6	TGTGCCAGCAGCTGGATGGGGCAGGGAAATTCACCCCTCCACTTT	CASSWMGQGNSPLHF
TRBV2	-	-	TRBJ2-5	TGTGCCAGCAGCCAACGCGAGTCGGAGACCCAGTACTTC	CASSQRESETQYF
TRBV6-2/TRBV6-3	-	TRBD2	TRBJ2-7	TGTGCCAGCAGCCGGGACTACCCCTCCTACGAGCAGTACTTC	CASSRDYPSYEQYF
TRBV5-1	many	-	TRBJ1-4	TGCGCCAGCAGCTTGGAGGGGCCAGGAATTAATGAAAAACTGTTTTTT	CASSLEGPGINEKLFF
TRBV7-2	many	TRBD2	TRBJ2-5	TGTGCCAGTGAGGAGCGGGGGATAGAGACCCAGTACTTC	CASEERGIETQYF
TRBV6-2/TRBV6-3	-	-	TRBJ2-1	TGTGCCAGCAGTTACTCCAGGGAGGAGTGGAATGAGCAGTTCTTC	CASSYSREEWNEQFF
TRBV11-2	many	-	TRBJ1-1	TGTGCCAGCAGCCCACCAATGAATGTAAGACCGAACACTGAAGCTTTCTTT	CASSPPMNVRPNTEAFF
TRBV18	-	-	TRBJ2-5	TGTGCCAGCTCACCAGAAGGGGAGCGAAGAGAGACCCAGTACTTC	CASSPEGERRETQYF
TRBV2	-	-	TRBJ1-3	TGTGCCAGCTTAAGAGGAGCTGGAAACACCATATATTTT	CASLRGAGNTIYF
TRBV20-1	-	-	TRBJ2-5	TGCAGTGCTCCCCCCCCCCGGATAGTCACAGGACCATCGCGGGAGACCCAGTACTTC	CSAPPPRIVTGPSRETQYF
TRBV6-2/TRBV6-3	many	TRBD2	TRBJ2-3	TGTGCCAGCAGTTTCAACCATGGGGAGGGCGGTGTGGGCACAGATACGCAGTATTTT	CASSFNHGEGGVGTDTQYF
TRBV7-9	many	-	TRBJ1-1	TGTGCCAGCAGGGACGACAGACTCCCCATGAACACTGAAGCTTTCTTT	CASRDDRLPMNTEAFF
TRBV6-6	many	TRBD2	TRBJ2-7	TGTGCCAGCAAACTTGGGGGTAGCGGGCCCCCCTACGAGCAGTACTTC	CASKLGGSGPPYEQYF
TRBV27	few	TRBD1	TRBJ1-6	TGTGCCAGCAGCCGAAAGACAGGGGGCGGCTCACCCCTCCACTTT	CASSRKTGGGSPLHF
TRBV14	many	-	TRBJ1-3	TGTGCCAGCAGCCAAGGAGGGACACCTTACTCTGGAAACACCATATATTTT	CASSQGGTPYSGNTIYF
TRBV11-2	-	TRBD1	TRBJ2-7	TGTGCCAGTACGCTACAGGGGACCGAGCAGTACTTC	CASTLQGTEQYF
TRBV7-2	many	-	TRBJ2-5	TGTGCCAGCAGCTTAGCGGCCCGGCAAGAGACCCAGTACTTC	CASSLAARQETQYF
TRBV24-1	many	-	TRBJ2-1	TGTGCCACCAGTGATTCCGACGAGGAGCAGTTCTTC	CATSDSDEEQFF
TRBV2	few	-	TRBJ1-4	TGTGCCAGCAGTGATTGGCAGGAAGATGAAAAACTGTTTTTT	CASSDWQEDEKLFF
TRBV2	many	-	TRBJ2-7	TGTGCCAGCACCCGTGGGAGGGGGTACGAGCAGTACTTC	CASTRGRGYEQYF
TRBV7-9	many	-	TRBJ2-5	TGTGCCAGCAGCGGATTGCCGGAGACCCAGTACTTC	CASSGLPETQYF
TRBV7-9	-	-	TRBJ2-7	TGTGCCAGCAGCTCTGACATCCCCTGGTACGAGCAGTACTTC	CASSSDIPWYEQYF